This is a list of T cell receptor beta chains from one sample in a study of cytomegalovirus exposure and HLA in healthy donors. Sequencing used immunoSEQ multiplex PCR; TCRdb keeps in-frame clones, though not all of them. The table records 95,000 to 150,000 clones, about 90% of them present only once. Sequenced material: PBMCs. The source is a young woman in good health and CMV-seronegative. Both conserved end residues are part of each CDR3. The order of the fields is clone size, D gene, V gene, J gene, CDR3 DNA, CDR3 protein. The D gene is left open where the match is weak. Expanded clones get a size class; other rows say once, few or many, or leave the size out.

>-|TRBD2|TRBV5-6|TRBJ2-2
TGTGCCAGCAGGTTTAGCGGGAGATTCACCGGGGAGCTGTTTTTT
CASRFSGRFTGELFF
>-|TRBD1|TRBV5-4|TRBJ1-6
TGTGCCAGCAGCCAAGGGACAGGGGGTAGCTATAATTCACCCCTCCACTTT
CASSQGTGGSYNSPLHF
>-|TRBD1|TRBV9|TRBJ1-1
TGTGCCAGCAGCCTAACAGGGGACACTGAAGCTTTCTTT
CASSLTGDTEAFF
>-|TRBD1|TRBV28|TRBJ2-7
TGTGCCAGCAGTTTACCAGGGCAGGGGGACTACGAGCAGTACTTC
CASSLPGQGDYEQYF
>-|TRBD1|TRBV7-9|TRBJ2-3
TGTGCCAGCAGCTTATGGGGACAGGGATGGAACACAGATGCGCAGTATTTT
CASSLWGQGWNTDAQYF
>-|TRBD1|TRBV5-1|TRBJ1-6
TGCGCCAGCAGCTTGGCCTACAGGGGGCCCGGTTCACCCCTCCACTTT
CASSLAYRGPGSPLHF
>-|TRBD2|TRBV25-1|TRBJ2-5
TGTGCCAGCAGTTCTGAAGGGAGGGTGCAAGAGACCCAGTACTTC
CASSSEGRVQETQYF
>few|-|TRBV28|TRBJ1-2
TGTGCCAGCAGATTAATAACGCAGGGGCTGATTAACTATGGCTACACCTTC
CASRLITQGLINYGYTF
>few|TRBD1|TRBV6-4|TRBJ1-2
TGTGCCAGCAGTGCTAGGACAGGGGGATTCGGGGGCTACACCTTC
CASSARTGGFGGYTF
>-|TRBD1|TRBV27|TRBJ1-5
TGTGCCAGCAGTCCGACGACAGGGGGCGGCCAGCCCCAGCATTTT
CASSPTTGGGQPQHF
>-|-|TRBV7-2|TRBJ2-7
TGTGCCAGCAGCTTAGCGGGGAGCTCCTACGAGCAGTACTTC
CASSLAGSSYEQYF
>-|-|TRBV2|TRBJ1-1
TGTGCCAGCAGTGATCGGGGGGCTGAAGCTTTCTTT
CASSDRGAEAFF
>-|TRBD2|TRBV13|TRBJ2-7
TGTGCCAGCAGCTCCCGGACTAGCGGGGGCTCCTACGAGCAGTACTTC
CASSSRTSGGSYEQYF
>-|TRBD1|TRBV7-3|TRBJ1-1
TGTGCCAGCAGCTTAGACAGGGTGGGGATGAACACTGAAGCTTTCTTT
CASSLDRVGMNTEAFF
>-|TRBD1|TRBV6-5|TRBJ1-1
TGTGCCACAAATAGACAGGGGGTCAGCACTGAAGCTTTCTTT
CATNRQGVSTEAFF
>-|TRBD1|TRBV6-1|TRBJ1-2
TGTGCCAGCAGTCCGCGGACAGGGGGCTTTAGTGGCTACACCTTC
CASSPRTGGFSGYTF
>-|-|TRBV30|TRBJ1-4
TGTGCCTGGAGTGTAGGAGGCGAAAAACTGTTTTTT
CAWSVGGEKLFF
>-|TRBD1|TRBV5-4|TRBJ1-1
TGTGCCAGCAGCCACCGGGACAGGGTTTTCGGGGGCACTGAAGCTTTCTTT
CASSHRDRVFGGTEAFF
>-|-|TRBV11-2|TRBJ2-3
TGTGCCAGCAGCTTAGGTACGGGAACGAGCACAGATACGCAGTATTTT
CASSLGTGTSTDTQYF
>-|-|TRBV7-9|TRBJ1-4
TGTGCCAGCAGCTCGTTACGGGGAGGGGCTGAGGATGAAAAACTGTTTTTT
CASSSLRGGAEDEKLFF
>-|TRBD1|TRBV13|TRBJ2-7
TGTGCCAGCAGCTACAACCGGGACAGACGCTACGAGCAGTACTTC
CASSYNRDRRYEQYF
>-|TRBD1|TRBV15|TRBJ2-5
TGTGCCACCAGCCCTACCCGGACAGGGGGCCAAGAGACCCAGTACTTC
CATSPTRTGGQETQYF
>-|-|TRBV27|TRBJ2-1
TGTGCCAGCAGTCTGGTCGGGTGGGACAATGAGCAGTTCTTC
CASSLVGWDNEQFF
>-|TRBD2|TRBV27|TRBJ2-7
TGTGCCAGCAGGGGGGAGCGGGAGGGCCTCTACGAGCAGTACTTC
CASRGEREGLYEQYF
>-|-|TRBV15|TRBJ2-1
TGTGCCACCAGCAGGCATAAACAGGGTCGTTTTTACAATGAGCAGTTCTTC
CATSRHKQGRFYNEQFF
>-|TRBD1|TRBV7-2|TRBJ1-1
TGTGCCAGCAGCTTAGCCCCAGGGACAGCGAACACTGAAGCTTTCTTT
CASSLAPGTANTEAFF
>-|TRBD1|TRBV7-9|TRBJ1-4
TGTGCCAGCAGTCCACTCGGGACAGGTAAACTGTTTTTT
CASSPLGTGKLFF
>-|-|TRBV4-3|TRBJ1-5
TGCGCCAGCAGCCAAGAGGAGGGTAGACGACAGCCCCAGCATTTT
CASSQEEGRRQPQHF
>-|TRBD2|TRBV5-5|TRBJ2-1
TGTGCCAGCAGCTTCACAGGGGGGGAAGGACTAGCGGGATACCACAATGAGCAGTTCTTC
CASSFTGGEGLAGYHNEQFF
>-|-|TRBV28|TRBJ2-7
TGTGCCAGCAGTTTAGGGCAGGGTGTCCACGAGCAGTACTTC
CASSLGQGVHEQYF
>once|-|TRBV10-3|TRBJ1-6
TGTGCCATCAGGGCGGGGACCCCGGGGCCCTCCGCCCTCTCACCCCTCCACTTT
CAIRAGTPGPSALSPLHF
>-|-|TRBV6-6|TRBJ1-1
TGTGCCAGCAGTCCCTTTTTGAACACTGAAGCTTTCTTT
CASSPFLNTEAFF
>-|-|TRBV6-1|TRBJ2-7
TGTGCCAGCAGTGATCTTTACGAGCAGTACTTC
CASSDLYEQYF
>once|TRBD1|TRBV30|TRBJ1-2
TGTGCCTGGAGTTACAGGGGGCGTCCCAACTATGGCTACACCTTC
CAWSYRGRPNYGYTF
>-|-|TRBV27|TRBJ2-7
TGTGCCAGCAGTTTATCCGGACAGTCTTCCTACGAGCAGTACTTC
CASSLSGQSSYEQYF
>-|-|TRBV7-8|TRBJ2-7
TGTGCCAGCAGGCCCTTGGCGGGGCCCTACGAGCAGTACTTC
CASRPLAGPYEQYF
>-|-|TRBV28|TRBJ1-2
TGTGCCAGCAGTTTTAGGGGTGGGGCGCCGAGCTATGGCTACACCTTC
CASSFRGGAPSYGYTF
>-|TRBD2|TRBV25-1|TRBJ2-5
TGTGCCAGCCAATACGGGAGGGGCACGGGGACCCAGTACTTC
CASQYGRGTGTQYF
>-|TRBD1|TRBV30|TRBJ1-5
TGTGCCTATTGGACAGGGGTTTCCAATCAGCCCCAGCATTTT
CAYWTGVSNQPQHF
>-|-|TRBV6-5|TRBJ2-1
TGTGCCAGCAGTTTAGTCGGGGAGCAGTTCTTC
CASSLVGEQFF
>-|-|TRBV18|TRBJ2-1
TGTGCCAGCTCGGCCCCGTGGACACACTCCTACAATGAGCAGTTCTTC
CASSAPWTHSYNEQFF
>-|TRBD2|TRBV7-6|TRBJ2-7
TGTGCCAGCAGCACGGGGGGCGAGCAGTACTTC
CASSTGGEQYF
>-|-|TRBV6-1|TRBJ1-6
TGTGCCAGCAGTGAAATCAGGAACAGTAATTCACCCCTCCACTTT
CASSEIRNSNSPLHF
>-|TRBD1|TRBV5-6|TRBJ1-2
TGTGCCAGCAGTTCCGGGACAGGGGGTTTATACTATGGCTACACCTTC
CASSSGTGGLYYGYTF
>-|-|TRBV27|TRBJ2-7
TGTGCCAGCAGTTTAAAAGGACTTCCCCCCTACGAGCAGTACTTC
CASSLKGLPPYEQYF
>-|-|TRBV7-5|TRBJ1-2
TGTGTCAGAAGCGCAGGCCAAAAGTCGACAGTCCTTAGTGGCTACACCTTC
CVRSAGQKSTVLSGYTF
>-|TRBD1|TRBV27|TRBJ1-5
TGTGCCAGCAGTCGACAGGGAAATCAGCCCCAGCATTTT
CASSRQGNQPQHF
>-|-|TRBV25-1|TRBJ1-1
TGTGCCAGCAGTGAATTAAGGGGGTTGAACACTGAAGCTTTCTTT
CASSELRGLNTEAFF
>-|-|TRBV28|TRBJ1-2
TGTGCCAGCAGCATACAGAGACAGGCTCGCTATGGCTACACCTTC
CASSIQRQARYGYTF
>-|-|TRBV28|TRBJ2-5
TGTGCCAGCAGTTTTTGGGGAGAAAACCAAGAGACCCAGTACTTC
CASSFWGENQETQYF
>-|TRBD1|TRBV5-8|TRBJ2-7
TGTGCCAGCAGCTTGGGACAGGGGGCCTTCCCCTACGAGCAGTACTTC
CASSLGQGAFPYEQYF
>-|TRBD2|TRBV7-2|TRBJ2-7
TGTGCCAGCAGCTCATCGACTAGCGCCTCCTACGAGCAGTACTTC
CASSSSTSASYEQYF
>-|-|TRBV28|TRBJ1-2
TGTGCCAGCAGCCTAGCCACACAGGGTAGGGAGGGCTACACCTTC
CASSLATQGREGYTF
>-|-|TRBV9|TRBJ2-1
TGTGCCAGCAGCGCCGGGACTTTGAACAATGAGCAGTTCTTC
CASSAGTLNNEQFF